Following are 13 T cell receptor beta chains from one sample sequenced in a study of shared clonotypes between healthy human individuals. The assay was immunoSEQ multiplex PCR, and TCRdb's table has in-frame clones only and misses some. The sample records 2 million to 2.5 million clones, 93% being singletons. Sequencing was done on a sample of naive CD4+ T cells from PBMCs. This sample's subset: CD45RA+ positively selected. The source is a man younger than 30 in good health. Some clones in this sample may be carry-over from other donors' samples.

The genes are TRBV21-1 and TRBJ1-1; the D segment call TRBD1 is taken from the table without a DNA check. TRBV21-1 is a pseudogene locus. CDR3 length: 19 residues. CDR3 nucleotide sequence: TGTGCCAGCAGCAAAGGAGGGGTTAAGGGGGCAATGATGAACACTGAAGCTTTCTTT. Amino acids: CASSKGGVKGAMMNTEAFF.

The chain employs TRBV9 and TRBJ2-2, with D tentatively TRBD1 (5 bases). This CDR3 has 15 residues. Trimming stripped 5 bases from V and 7 bases from J, with 18 bases between. Germline-derived CDR1 and CDR2 are SGDLS and YYNGEE. The chain's CDR3 is CASSKQASYIGELFF. DNA for the CDR3: TGTGCCAGCAGTAAACAGGCGTCTTATATCGGGGAGCTGTTTTTT.

V gene TRBV28 combines with J gene TRBJ2-4; D assignment may be TRBD1 or TRBD2 (5 bases each). V lost 2 bases, J lost 0 bases, and 14 bases lay in between. The CDR3 has 17 amino acids. Germline V gene data show CDR1 as MDHEN and CDR2 as SYDVKM. The CDR3 DNA sequence: TGTGCCAGCAGTTTACCCGGGACGGAGTTAGCCAAAAACATTCAGTACTTC. As protein: CASSLPGTELAKNIQYF. Using reference TRBV28 and TRBJ2-4 for the parts outside the CDR3, the full variable domain is DVKVTQSSRYLVKRTGEKVFLECVQDMDHENMFWYRQDPGLGLRLIYFSYDVKMKEKGDIPEGYSVSREKKERFSLILESASTNQTSMYLCASSLPGTELAKNIQYFGAGTRLSVL.

V and J are TRBV2 and TRBJ2-1, with 12 bases that match TRBD2. Germline CDR1 reads SNHLY; CDR2 reads FYNNEI. After removal of 5 bases from V and 7 bases from J, the junction contained 18 bases not matched to a gene. This CDR3 has 19 amino acids. CDR3 in amino acids: CASSLWEGILAGGWNEQFF. Written as DNA, the CDR3 is TGTGCCAGCAGTCTTTGGGAGGGGATTCTAGCGGGAGGGTGGAATGAGCAGTTCTTC.

J is TRBJ2-5 and V is TRBV4-3; D ambiguous. V lost 1 base, J lost 4 bases, and 10 bases lay in between. Germline values: CDR1 LGHNA, CDR2 YSLEER. There are 14 residues in the CDR3. This CDR3 is CASSQVAGRETQYF. CDR3 nucleotides: TGCGCCAGCAGCCAAGTTGCCGGACGAGAGACCCAGTACTTC.

This chain uses TRBV29-1 with TRBJ2-3; no firm D call. The germline gives CDR1 SQVTM, CDR2 ANQGSEA. The CDR3 length is 14 residues. Trimming removed 4 bases from V and 5 bases from J, with 16 bases in between. DNA for the CDR3: TGCAGCGTTGGGCTTGGTTTCCCCGAAGATACGCAGTATTTT. It encodes CSVGLGFPEDTQYF.

The chain combines TRBV6-1 with TRBJ1-5; tentative D call: TRBD1 (6 bases). Germline lookup yields CDR1 MNHNS and CDR2 SASEGT. V lost 11 bases and J 1 base, leaving 12 bases between the germline ends. The CDR3 totals 13 residues. DNA of the CDR3: TGTGCCGCAGGGGCTTTCAGCAATCAGCCCCAGCATTTT. Protein: CAAGAFSNQPQHF.

This rearrangement joins TRBV28 to TRBJ1-1; D not resolved. The V end lost 1 base, the J end lost 1 base, and 13 bases lay between the germline ends. This CDR3 has 16 residues. Germline V lookup: CDR1 MDHEN, CDR2 SYDVKM. The CDR3 region has the DNA TGTGCCAGCAGTTTATTAGGGAAGAGGACGAACACTGAAGCTTTCTTT. Translated: CASSLLGKRTNTEAFF.

V gene TRBV5-4 combines with J gene TRBJ2-5; 8 bases are shared with TRBD1. Trimming removed 0 bases from V and 5 bases from J; junction bases left unmatched: 6. Germline V lookup: CDR1 SGHNT, CDR2 YYREEE (reference sequence). The CDR3 has 15 amino acids. Here the CDR3 DNA reads TGTGCCAGCAGCTTGGTTTCAGGGGGCTGGGAGACCCAGTACTTC. Translation gives CASSLVSGGWETQYF.

The chain is built from TRBV27 and TRBJ1-2; 10 bases agree with TRBD1. The CDR3 is made up of 17 amino acids. Germline V gene data show CDR1 as MNHEY and CDR2 as SMNVEV (reference sequence). J was trimmed by 6 bases and V by 5 bases; bases with no gene match: 15. CDR3 sequence reads: CASSPRFFGTGDHGYTF. DNA of the CDR3: TGTGCCAGCAGTCCCCGCTTCTTTGGGACAGGGGATCATGGCTACACCTTC.

The V call is TRBV6-5, the J call TRBJ2-1; TRBD2 agrees at 9 bases. In germline, CDR1 is MNHEY, CDR2 SVGAGI. V lost 4 bases and J lost 2; bases outside the gene matches: 3. This CDR3 has 15 residues. CDR3 nucleotides: TGTGCCAGCAGTTTGACTAGCGGACCCTACAATGAGCAGTTCTTC. As protein: CASSLTSGPYNEQFF.

The chain links TRBV6-5 to TRBJ1-5; D might be TRBD1 (5 bases). This CDR3 region has 15 residues. The germline V gene has CDR1 MNHEY and CDR2 SVGAGI. The V end was cut by 5 bases, the J end by 7 bases, with 18 bases between. CDR3 DNA: TGTGCCAGCAGTCCCAGGGACGGGTATCGACAGCCCCAGCATTTT. This encodes CASSPRDGYRQPQHF.

This sequence joins TRBV2 and TRBJ1-5, with 7 nucleotides matching TRBD1. CDR1 is SNHLY and CDR2 is FYNNEI in the germline V gene. J was trimmed by 7 bases and V by 7 bases; bases with no gene match: 10. The length of the CDR3 is 14 residues. For the CDR3, the DNA is TGTGCCAGCAAGGAGGGGGCCGGGGGGCAGCCCCAGCATTTT. This codes for CASKEGAGGQPQHF.